Presented here are 22 T cell receptor beta chains from one specimen sequenced in a study of Graves' ophthalmopathy and Graves' hyperthyroidism. RNA transcripts served as template for amplifying TCR beta CDR3 sequences. Following a first-round RT-PCR that used HTBI primers, a second-round multiplex PCR was carried out. TCRdb used MiXCR to reprocess the multiplex PCR reads, holding one entry per CDR3 protein. The data contain fewer than 250,000 distinct CDR3 sequences, approximately 29% of them singletons. The sample taken for sequencing was peripheral blood. The receptors derive from a man in his forties or fifties with Graves' ophthalmopathy.

The chain carries TRBV28 and TRBJ2-7, with 7 positions matching TRBD1. This CDR3 contains 16 residues. Trimming took 4 bases from V and 0 from J; bases not matched to a gene: 9. Germline values: CDR1 MDHEN, CDR2 SYDVKM. CDR3 sequence reads: CASSSTGASSSYEQYF. The CDR3 bases are TGTGCCAGCAGTTCCACAGGGGCCTCCAGCTCCTACGAGCAGTACTTC. Complete variable domain (other parts from reference TRBV28 and TRBJ2-7): DVKVTQSSRYLVKRTGEKVFLECVQDMDHENMFWYRQDPGLGLRLIYFSYDVKMKEKGDIPEGYSVSREKKERFSLILESASTNQTSMYLCASSSTGASSSYEQYFGPGTRLTVT.

This clonotype has a count of ten or more. For the CDR3, the DNA is TGTGCCAGCAGTTCCCAGCGGGGCGACTACGAGCAGTACTTC. Encoded protein: CASSSQRGDYEQYF. This chain links TRBV6-2 or TRBV6-3 with TRBJ2-7; 7 bases agree with TRBD2. CDR3 length: 14 amino acids. V dropped 4 bases and J dropped 3; count of bases not matched to a gene: 6. Germline V gene lookup returns CDR1 MNHEY and CDR2 SVGEGT.

V is TRBV11-2 and J is TRBJ2-7; 15 nucleotides line up with TRBD2. CDR3 size: 17 residues. The J segment lost 1 base and the V segment lost 5 bases, leaving 6 bases of the junction unmatched. The germline gives CDR1 SGHAT, CDR2 FQNNGV. This chain's CDR3 is CASSLGLAGGYSYEQYF. The DNA for the CDR3 is TGTGCCAGCAGCCTAGGACTAGCGGGAGGGTATTCCTACGAGCAGTACTTC.

V gene TRBV6-1 combines with J gene TRBJ1-4, with TRBD1 matching over 9 bases. The CDR3 has 14 amino acids. The germline V gene encodes CDR1 MNHNS and CDR2 SASEGT. Trimming removed 2 bases from V and 8 bases from J; junction bases left unmatched: 3. CDR3 in DNA: TGTGCCAGCAGTGAATGGACAGGGGCCGAAAAACTGTTTTTT. Protein: CASSEWTGAEKLFF.

At least ten counts were recorded for this clonotype. The chain uses TRBV20-1 and TRBJ2-7; D gene unclear. Trimming cost V 0 bases and J 5 bases, with 14 bases left between them. This CDR3 region has 14 residues. The germline CDR1 and CDR2 sequences are DFQATT and SNEGSKA (reference sequence). The CDR3 protein is CSARDQEGYHEQYF. The CDR3 coding sequence is TGCAGTGCTAGAGATCAGGAAGGGTACCACGAGCAGTACTTC.

The V call is TRBV7-2, the J call TRBJ2-5; a weak D match, TRBD1 (5 bases). V lost 3 bases, J lost 1 base, and 12 bases lay in between. This CDR3 comprises 15 residues. Germline V gives CDR1 SGHTA, CDR2 FQGNSA. CDR3 residues: CASSLGQGPQETQYF. For the CDR3, the DNA is TGTGCCAGCAGCTTGGGCCAGGGCCCCCAAGAGACCCAGTACTTC.

This clonotype came up many times. This chain connects TRBV6-1 to TRBJ1-1; 9 bases align to TRBD1. CDR3 length equals 14 residues. Germline V CDR1 and CDR2: MNHNS, SASEGT. Trimming at V came to 5 bases and at J to 4 bases, leaving 5 bases not matched to a gene. The CDR3 protein is CASSPGTGLTEAFF. Here the CDR3 DNA reads TGTGCCAGCAGTCCGGGGACAGGGCTCACTGAAGCTTTCTTT.

The chain uses TRBV27 and TRBJ2-5, with D maybe TRBD2 (6 bases). The germline CDR1 and CDR2 sequences are MNHEY and SMNVEV (reference sequence). This CDR3 spans 16 amino acids. V gave up 4 bases and J gave up 4 bases, with 19 bases separating them. The CDR3 DNA reads as TGTGCCAGCAGTTCGGGAGCAGGGAGAATGAGAGAGACCCAGTACTTC. Translation: CASSSGAGRMRETQYF.

This clonotype was found many times. This chain connects TRBV12-3 or TRBV12-4 to TRBJ2-2; D gene uncertain. CDR3 length equals 16 residues. V gave up 7 bases and J gave up 6 bases, with 21 bases separating them. CDR3 sequence reads: CASTSRTPDSSGELFF. CDR3 nucleotides: TGTGCCAGCACTTCTCGGACCCCCGACTCGTCCGGGGAGCTGTTTTTT.

This clonotype showed up many times. The chain carries TRBV28 and TRBJ1-5, with D tentatively TRBD1 (5 bases). Germline V lookup: CDR1 MDHEN, CDR2 SYDVKM. The ends were cut back, 5 bases at V and 7 bases at J, with 12 bases in the middle. CDR3 length: 13 amino acids. The CDR3 loop reads CASSGITGQPQHF. In DNA form, the CDR3 reads TGTGCCAGCAGTGGGATAACAGGACAGCCCCAGCATTTT. Based on the CDR3 plus reference TRBV28 and TRBJ1-5, the full variable domain is DVKVTQSSRYLVKRTGEKVFLECVQDMDHENMFWYRQDPGLGLRLIYFSYDVKMKEKGDIPEGYSVSREKKERFSLILESASTNQTSMYLCASSGITGQPQHFGDGTRLSIL.

This clonotype has a count of ten or more. The rearrangement links TRBV9 to TRBJ1-6; 9 bases line up with TRBD1. There are 16 residues in the CDR3. Germline V gene lookup returns CDR1 SGDLS and CDR2 YYNGEE. The trim removed 4 bases at V and 8 bases at J, leaving 10 bases unmatched. The CDR3 reads CASSPRTGASDSPLHF. In DNA, the CDR3 is TGTGCCAGCAGCCCCCGGACAGGGGCATCGGATTCACCCCTCCACTTT.

This clonotype came up many times. The chain links TRBV19 to TRBJ1-2; TRBD1 is a possible D gene (5 bases). Deletions cut 6 bases from V and 3 bases from J, with 11 bases between. The CDR3 has 13 residues. CDR1 LNHDA and CDR2 SQIVND come from the germline V gene (reference sequence). The CDR3 DNA is TGTGCCAGTAGGGAAGGGGAGGACTATGGCTACACCTTC. Protein: CASREGEDYGYTF.

This clonotype occurred many times. The chain couples TRBV12-3 or TRBV12-4 to TRBJ2-7; a possible D gene is TRBD1 (5 bases). The CDR3 runs to 15 residues. Trimming pared 1 base from V and 2 bases from J, leaving 12 bases between. CDR3 nucleotides: TGTGCCAGCAGTTTAGGGGGCGATGGTCCCTACGAGCAGTACTTC. Protein product: CASSLGGDGPYEQYF.

V is TRBV6-2 or TRBV6-3 and J is TRBJ2-7; 9 nucleotides align to TRBD2. Germline-derived CDR1 and CDR2 are MNHEY and SVGEGT. The CDR3 length is 17 residues. With V trimmed by 2 bases and J by 2 bases, 10 bases remained unmatched. CDR3 loop: CASSYPTAGGATYEQYF. The CDR3 nucleotides read TGTGCCAGCAGTTACCCGACTGCGGGAGGGGCCACCTACGAGCAGTACTTC.

This clonotype was seen more than once but under ten times. This chain links TRBV4-3 with TRBJ1-5, with 8 positions matching TRBD1. Germline loops: CDR1 LGHNA, CDR2 YSLEER. This CDR3 is 15 amino acids long. V gave up 5 bases and J gave up 6 bases; unmatched junction bases: 9. The CDR3 region is CASSEDRDIPQPQHF. In DNA, the CDR3 is TGCGCCAGCAGCGAGGACAGGGACATCCCTCAGCCCCAGCATTTT.

This clonotype was recorded at least ten times. The rearrangement uses TRBV27 and TRBJ1-5, with unresolved D. V was trimmed by 6 bases and J by 4 bases, leaving 13 bases between them. Germline assignment: CDR1 MNHEY and CDR2 SMNVEV (reference sequence). The CDR3 extends over 14 amino acids. The chain's CDR3 is CASRPSSFNQPQHF. CDR3 coding DNA: TGTGCCAGCAGGCCATCCTCTTTTAATCAGCCCCAGCATTTT.

This rearrangement joins TRBV6-5 to TRBJ1-2; the D is unclear. CDR3 size: 14 residues. From germline, CDR1 is MNHEY and CDR2 SVGAGI. Trimming took off 2 bases at V and 8 bases at J, with 15 bases between the two ends. CDR3 DNA: TGTGCCAGCAGTTACGTCGGGGTCCGGAGCGGCTACACCTTC. This encodes CASSYVGVRSGYTF.

This clonotype was counted at least ten times. This rearrangement joins TRBV6-5 to TRBJ1-1; D perhaps matches TRBD1 (5 bases). Trimming cost V 5 bases and J 4 bases, with 11 bases left between them. From germline, CDR1 is MNHEY and CDR2 SVGAGI. The length of the CDR3 is 13 residues. CDR3 in DNA: TGTGCCAGCAGTCGACGGGACGGCACTGAAGCTTTCTTT. This encodes CASSRRDGTEAFF.

This clonotype has a handful of counts. The chain couples TRBV19 to TRBJ2-6, with D uncertain. V was pared by 7 bases and J by 2 bases, with 6 bases between. CDR1 and CDR2 from the germline V gene are LNHDA and SQIVND (reference sequence). The CDR3 loop spans 13 amino acids. CDR3 loop: CASKPPGANVLTF. In DNA, the CDR3 is TGTGCCAGTAAACCCCCTGGGGCCAACGTCCTGACTTTC.

The chain carries TRBV2 and TRBJ1-6; D may be TRBD1 (6 bases). Germline assignment: CDR1 SNHLY and CDR2 FYNNEI. The CDR3 totals 15 residues. With 9 bases removed from V and 0 bases from J, the gap between germline ends came to 12 bases. The CDR3 bases are TGTGCCAGTAAACGACAGGCCTCCTATAATTCACCCCTCCACTTT. As protein: CASKRQASYNSPLHF.

At least ten counts were recorded for this clonotype. CDR3 nucleotide sequence: TGCGCCAGCAGGGGACTAGCGGAATACGAGCAGTACTTC. It specifies CASRGLAEYEQYF. The chain joins TRBV4-1 to TRBJ2-7, with 11 bases identical to TRBD2. CDR3 length equals 13 residues. V lost 6 bases, J lost 4 bases, and 2 bases stayed unmatched. Germline V gene sequence: CDR1 MGHRA, CDR2 YSYEKL.

This clonotype was observed a single time. One end of the junction is discordant with germline, which a read error may explain. The V and J genes are TRBV7-8 and TRBJ2-5, with D hard to call. Germline V lookup: CDR1 SGHVS, CDR2 FQNEAQ. The CDR3 has 12 amino acids. The CDR3 region is CASSAERETQYF. Written as DNA, the CDR3 is TGTGCTAGCAGCGCCGAAAGGGAGACCCAGTACTTC.